This TCR beta chain was found in a study of vaccination effects on CD4 cells after COVID-19. Whole-study context: Two-dose vaccination with either BNT162b2 or mRNA-1273 was given to the participants. General study results and limits: Vaccine-induced clones in healthy vaccinees cross-reacted with common cold coronaviruses in only 1 of 255 cases.

Before any sequencing was done, the ViraFEST assay used viral peptide pools to expand antigen-specific CD4+ T cells. A roughly ten-day culture period preceded the isolation of CD4+ T cells. People in the vaccine group had not been infected with SARS-CoV-2 before, and their nucleocapsid antibodies were negative. Half-medium changes using IL-2 medium occurred on days 3 and 7. Assay: immunoSEQ multiplex PCR; the TCRdb copy retains only in-frame clones and omits some. The sample comprises around 63,000 clones, less than 80% of which are singletons, and 3.5% to 4.5% rests with the top ten. In regard to this clone: Its antigen is not known.

The CDR3 covers 14 residues. CDR1 is SGHVS and CDR2 is FQNEAQ in the germline V gene. V lost 4 bases, J lost 4 bases, and 13 bases lay in between. The source of this sequence is a human donor who received a COVID-19 vaccine. The chain carries TRBV7-8 and TRBJ2-5; D call uncertain. The source material was CD4+ T cells from PBMCs cultured with HCoV-OC43 spike peptides, sampled before COVID-19 vaccination. The subset here: HCoV-OC43 spike overlapping peptide pool stimulation. The CDR3 here is CASSSLWAGETQYF. The CDR3 DNA reads TGTGCCAGCAGCTCCCTTTGGGCCGGAGAGACCCAGTACTTC.